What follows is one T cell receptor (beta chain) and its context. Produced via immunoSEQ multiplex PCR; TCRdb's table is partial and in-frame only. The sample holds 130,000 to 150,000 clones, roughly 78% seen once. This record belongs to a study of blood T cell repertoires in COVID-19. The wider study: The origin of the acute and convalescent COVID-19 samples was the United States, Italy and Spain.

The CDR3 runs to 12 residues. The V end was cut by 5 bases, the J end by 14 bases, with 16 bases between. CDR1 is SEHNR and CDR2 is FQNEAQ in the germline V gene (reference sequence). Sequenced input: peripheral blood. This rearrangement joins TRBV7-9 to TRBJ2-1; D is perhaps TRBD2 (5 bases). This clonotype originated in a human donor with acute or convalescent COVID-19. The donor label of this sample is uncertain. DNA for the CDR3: TGTGCCAGCAGCCTCACCCCGGGGAAGGAGTTCTTC. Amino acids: CASSLTPGKEFF.